This T cell receptor (beta chain) is from a study of response to subunit inactivated influenza vaccine. Germline loops: CDR1 MNHEY, CDR2 SVGAGI. The CDR3 runs to 14 residues. V lost 2 bases and J 4 bases, leaving 8 bases between the germline ends. General study points: Authors suggested few new T cells are recruited by each seasonal influenza vaccination.

MiXCR was run by TCRdb on the RT-PCR reads, yielding one entry per CDR3 protein. The sample yields around 650,000 distinct CDR3 sequences, approximately 15% seen once. This clonotype turned up a few times. As yet, its antigen is unknown. This sample comprised PBMCs from blood, obtained 11 to 12 days after vaccination. This clonotype was obtained from a man aged 50-59 years who received an inactivated influenza vaccine. The J gene is TRBJ2-2, the V gene TRBV6-5; D may be TRBD1 (5 bases). The CDR3, as DNA: TGTGCCAGCAGTTACGTGACAGTCACCGGGGAGCTGTTTTTT. Amino acids: CASSYVTVTGELFF.